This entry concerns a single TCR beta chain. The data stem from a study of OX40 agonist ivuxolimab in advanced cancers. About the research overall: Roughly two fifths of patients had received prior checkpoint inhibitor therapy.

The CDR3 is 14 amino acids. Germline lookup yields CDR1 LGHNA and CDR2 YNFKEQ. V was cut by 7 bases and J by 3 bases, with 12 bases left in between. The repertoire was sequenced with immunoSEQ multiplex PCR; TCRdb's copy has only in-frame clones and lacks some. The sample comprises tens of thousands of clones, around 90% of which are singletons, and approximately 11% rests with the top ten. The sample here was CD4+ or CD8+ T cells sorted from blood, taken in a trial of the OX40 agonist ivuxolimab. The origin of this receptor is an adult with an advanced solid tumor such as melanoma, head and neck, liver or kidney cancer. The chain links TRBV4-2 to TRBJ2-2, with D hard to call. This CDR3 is CASTISRDTGELFF. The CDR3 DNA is TGTGCCAGCACGATTAGTCGGGACACCGGGGAGCTGTTTTTT.